This T cell receptor (beta chain) comes out of a study of response to subunit inactivated influenza vaccine. MiXCR, run by TCRdb on the RT-PCR reads, gives a single entry per CDR3 protein. The data contain about 650,000 distinct CDR3 sequences, 12% to 15% of them seen just once; the ten biggest clones take up around 7.6%. This clonotype has just a few counts. Per the germline V gene, CDR1 is LGHDT and CDR2 is YNNKEL (reference sequence). The CDR3 consists of 14 residues. V lost 0 bases to trimming and J lost 7 bases, with 10 bases between them. The V gene is TRBV3-1, the J gene TRBJ2-1, with TRBD2 as a possible D gene (5 bases). Source: PBMCs from blood, taken around two weeks before vaccination. This clonotype was obtained from a man aged 45 to 65 who received an inactivated influenza vaccine. The DNA for the CDR3 is TGTGCCAGCAGCCAAGATAGAGGGTCGAATGAGCAGTTCTTC. This gives the protein CASSQDRGSNEQFF.